Below are 21 T cell receptor beta chains sequenced from a single sample in a study of blood T cell repertoires in COVID-19. Assay: immunoSEQ multiplex PCR; the TCRdb copy retains only in-frame clones and omits some. The sample consists of around 460,000 clones, roughly 89% of them appearing once. Sequences were obtained from peripheral blood. These receptors were collected from a man in his late teens or twenties with COVID-19, enrolled during active disease.

This chain links TRBV30 with TRBJ1-1, with unresolved D. The CDR3 loop spans 13 amino acids. Trimming removed 0 bases from V and 9 bases from J, with 14 bases in between. The germline gives CDR1 GTSNPN, CDR2 SVGIG (reference sequence). The CDR3 nucleotides are TGTGCCTGGAGTGTACTAAGATTTAGGCAAGCTTTCTTT. Translation gives CAWSVLRFRQAFF. Drawing the rest from reference TRBV30 and TRBJ1-1, the complete variable domain is SQTIHQWPATLVQPVGSPLSLECTVEGTSNPNLYWYRQAAGRGLQLLFYSVGIGQISSEVPQNLSASRPQDRQFILSSKKLLLSDSGFYLCAWSVLRFRQAFFGQGTRLTVV.

This chain's CDR3 is CASSWGQANEKLFF. The CDR3 nucleotides read TGCGCCAGCAGCTGGGGACAGGCTAATGAAAAACTGTTTTTT. The V and J genes are TRBV5-1 and TRBJ1-4, with 8 positions matching TRBD1. CDR3 length equals 14 residues. The junction had 1 base not matched to a gene; V was cut back by 3 bases and J by 3 bases. Germline V lookup: CDR1 SGHRS, CDR2 YFSETQ. Drawing the rest from reference TRBV5-1 and TRBJ1-4, the complete variable domain is KAGVTQTPRYLIKTRGQQVTLSCSPISGHRSVSWYQQTPGQGLQFLFEYFSETQRNKGNFPGRFSGRQFSNSRSEMNVSTLELGDSALYLCASSWGQANEKLFFGSGTQLSVL.

This clone has a single count. The chain has TRBV7-2 and TRBJ2-1; D possibly corresponds to TRBD1 (6 bases). Trimming removed 1 base at V and 12 bases at J, with 16 bases between. CDR1 and CDR2 (germline): SGHTA, FQGNSA. The CDR3 has 14 amino acids. Here the CDR3 reads CASSLGDTSLRQFF. The CDR3 bases are TGTGCCAGCAGCTTAGGGGACACAAGCCTCAGGCAGTTCTTC. Full variable domain (missing parts from reference TRBV7-2 and TRBJ2-1): GAGVSQSPSNKVTEKGKDVELRCDPISGHTALYWYRQSLGQGLEFLIYFQGNSAPDKSGLPSDRFSAERTGGSVSTLTIQRTQQEDSAVYLCASSLGDTSLRQFFGPGTRLTVL.

The V and J genes are TRBV10-1 and TRBJ2-4; TRBD2 might be the D (5 bases). Trimming stripped 6 bases from V and 11 bases from J, with 17 bases between. Germline V gives CDR1 WNHNN, CDR2 SYGVQD (reference sequence). The CDR3 is made up of 13 amino acids. For the CDR3, the DNA is TGCGCCAGCAGCCCGGAGGAGAGAAGCCTTCAGTACTTC. This sequence encodes CASSPEERSLQYF.

This CDR3 reads CASSPLGPPEQYF. CDR3 bases: TGTGCCAGCAGCCCTCTAGGTCCCCCCGAGCAGTACTTC. The genes are TRBV11-2 and TRBJ2-7; D call uncertain. The length of the CDR3 is 13 residues. The V end lost 5 bases, the J end lost 6 bases, and 14 bases lay between the germline ends. The germline V gene has CDR1 SGHAT and CDR2 FQNNGV.

This sequence joins TRBV6-1 and TRBJ2-7, with TRBD2 identical over 10 bases. The junction had 3 bases not matched to a gene; V was cut back by 1 base and J by 0 bases. This CDR3 comprises 16 residues. Germline assignment: CDR1 MNHNS and CDR2 SASEGT. This CDR3 reads CASSEGLAGASYEQYF. For the CDR3, the DNA is TGTGCCAGCAGTGAAGGGCTAGCGGGGGCCTCCTACGAGCAGTACTTC.

The chain links TRBV5-1 to TRBJ2-5; TRBD2 matches at 7 bases. Trimming at V came to 0 bases and at J to 5 bases, leaving 7 bases not matched to a gene. The CDR3 length is 15 residues. Germline V gene data show CDR1 as SGHRS and CDR2 as YFSETQ. For the CDR3, the DNA is TGCGCCAGCAGCTTGGCCGGCGGGAGTAGGGAGACCCAGTACTTC. This gives the protein CASSLAGGSRETQYF.

V usage is TRBV7-9 and J usage is TRBJ1-2; 7 nucleotides match TRBD1. Unmatched junction bases numbered 3, after V lost 1 base and J lost 4 bases. Germline V gene lookup returns CDR1 SEHNR and CDR2 FQNEAQ (reference sequence). The CDR3 is made up of 14 amino acids. This CDR3 is CASSLVTGVYGYTF. The CDR3 DNA reads as TGTGCCAGCAGCTTAGTCACAGGGGTCTATGGCTACACCTTC.

Here the CDR3 reads CASGGRASNQPQHF. The CDR3 region has the DNA TGTGCCAGCGGGGGCAGGGCTAGCAATCAGCCCCAGCATTTT. J is TRBJ1-5 and V is TRBV2; D perhaps matches TRBD1 (6 bases). Germline CDR1 reads SNHLY; CDR2 reads FYNNEI. The ends were cut back, 8 bases at V and 0 bases at J, with 11 bases in the middle. This CDR3 comprises 14 residues.

V gene TRBV27 combines with J gene TRBJ2-7, with TRBD1 identical over 7 bases. Germline V lookup: CDR1 MNHEY, CDR2 SMNVEV (reference sequence). The CDR3 contains 15 residues. J lost 4 bases, V lost 2 bases, and 8 bases had no gene match. For the CDR3, the DNA is TGTGCCAGCAGTTTAAAGCCTAGGGGGCAGTACGAGCAGTACTTC. It is translated as CASSLKPRGQYEQYF.

The CDR3: CASSPSPFMRSSYEQYF. CDR3 DNA sequence: TGCGCCAGCAGCCCGAGCCCATTTATGCGAAGCTCCTACGAGCAGTACTTC. The V call is TRBV5-1, the J call TRBJ2-7; D not resolved. V lost 4 bases and J lost 0, with 20 bases in between. In germline, CDR1 is SGHRS, CDR2 YFSETQ. The CDR3 is 17 residues long.

The V and J genes are TRBV28 and TRBJ2-2; D is possibly TRBD1 (5 bases). V gave up 5 bases and J gave up 11 bases, with 21 bases separating them. Germline V gene data show CDR1 as MDHEN and CDR2 as SYDVKM. The CDR3 consists of 15 residues. CDR3 in amino acids: CASSGSGLLTTELFF. CDR3 bases: TGTGCCAGCAGTGGATCAGGGTTACTGACAACCGAGCTGTTTTTT.

V and J are TRBV23-1 and TRBJ2-5, with TRBD2 identical over 9 bases. TRBV23-1 qualifies as an ORF whose function is uncertain. V gave up 2 bases and J gave up 4 bases; unmatched junction bases: 20. The CDR3 loop spans 20 amino acids. CDR3 residues: CASSQPMTENAAGGRETQYF. DNA of the CDR3: TGCGCCAGCAGTCAACCCATGACGGAAAACGCAGCGGGGGGAAGAGAGACCCAGTACTTC.

This rearrangement joins TRBV5-6 to TRBJ2-1; 8 bases are a match to TRBD1. The trim removed 3 bases at V and 10 bases at J, leaving 9 bases unmatched. Per germline, CDR1 SGHDT and CDR2 YYEEEE. The CDR3 has 14 amino acids. The CDR3 here is CASSWVDRAPEQFF. For the CDR3, the DNA is TGTGCCAGCAGCTGGGTGGACAGGGCGCCCGAGCAGTTCTTC.

This rearrangement joins TRBV6-5 to TRBJ2-3, with D tentatively TRBD2 (6 bases). The CDR3 consists of 15 residues. V was pared by 2 bases and J by 0 bases, with 9 bases between. Germline V gives CDR1 MNHEY, CDR2 SVGAGI. The CDR3 DNA reads TGTGCCAGCAGTTACGGGAGGACTAGCACAGATACGCAGTATTTT. This gives the protein CASSYGRTSTDTQYF.

J is TRBJ2-1 and V is TRBV7-2; 8 nucleotides match TRBD2. CDR1 and CDR2 (germline): SGHTA, FQGNSA. The V segment lost 3 bases and the J segment 4 bases; nucleotides outside the gene matches: 5. The CDR3 spans 15 residues. The CDR3, as DNA: TGTGCCAGCAGCTTCGGGAGGGCCGCTTACAATGAGCAGTTCTTC. Protein sequence: CASSFGRAAYNEQFF.

This chain connects TRBV6-4 to TRBJ2-1; 8 bases match TRBD1. With 4 bases clipped from V and 4 bases from J, the junction kept 3 bases outside the gene matches. The CDR3 is made up of 14 amino acids. CDR1 and CDR2 from the germline V gene are MRHNA and SNTAGT. For the CDR3, the DNA is TGTGCCAGCAGTGCAGGGGGCGATTACAATGAGCAGTTCTTC. Protein product: CASSAGGDYNEQFF.

This rearrangement joins TRBV6-5 to TRBJ2-7; D not resolved. V shed 6 bases and J shed 6 bases, with 9 bases lying between them. There are 11 residues in the CDR3. CDR1 and CDR2 (germline): MNHEY, SVGAGI. CDR3 sequence reads: CASSYYGEQYF. DNA of the CDR3: TGTGCCAGCAGCTATTATGGCGAGCAGTACTTC.

This chain connects TRBV6-1 to TRBJ2-2; D is possibly TRBD2 (5 bases). In germline, CDR1 is MNHNS, CDR2 SASEGT. This CDR3 comprises 13 residues. V lost 1 base to trimming and J lost 7 bases, with 7 bases between them. The CDR3 loop reads CASSEGGGGELFF. CDR3 sequence (DNA): TGTGCCAGCAGTGAAGGCGGAGGCGGGGAGCTGTTTTTT.

J is TRBJ2-3 and V is TRBV6-5; TRBD2 matches 12 bases. This CDR3 is built from 15 residues. Looked up from germline, CDR1 is MNHEY and CDR2 is SVGAGI. V trimming: 6 bases; J trimming: 8 bases; junction bases outside the gene matches: 9. CDR3 loop: CASRRLAGGPGTQYF. Here the CDR3 DNA reads TGTGCCAGCAGAAGGCTAGCGGGGGGGCCAGGTACGCAGTATTTT.

The V call is TRBV19, the J call TRBJ1-2, with D possibly being TRBD1 (5 bases). Germline CDR1 LNHDA, CDR2 SQIVND (reference sequence). The CDR3 totals 15 residues. V lost 3 bases and J 1 base, leaving 12 bases between the germline ends. CDR3 loop: CASSIGARYNYGYTF. CDR3 nucleotides: TGTGCCAGTAGTATTGGGGCCCGTTATAACTATGGCTACACCTTC.